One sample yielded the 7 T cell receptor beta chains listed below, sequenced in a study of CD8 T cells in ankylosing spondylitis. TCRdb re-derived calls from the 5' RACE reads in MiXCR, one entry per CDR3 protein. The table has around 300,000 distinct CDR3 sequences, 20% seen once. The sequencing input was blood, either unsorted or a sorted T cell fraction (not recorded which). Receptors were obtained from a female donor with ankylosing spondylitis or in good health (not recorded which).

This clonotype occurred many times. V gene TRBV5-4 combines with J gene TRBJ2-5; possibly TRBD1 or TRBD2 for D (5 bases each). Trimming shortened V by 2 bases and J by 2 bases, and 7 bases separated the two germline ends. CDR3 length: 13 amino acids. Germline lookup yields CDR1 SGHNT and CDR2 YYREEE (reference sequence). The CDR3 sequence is CASSFGGQETQYF. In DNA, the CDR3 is TGTGCCAGCAGCTTTGGGGGTCAAGAGACCCAGTACTTC.

This CDR3 is CASSLREDTQYF. For the CDR3, the DNA is TGTGCCAGCAGCTTAAGGGAGGATACGCAGTATTTT. V is TRBV7-6 and J is TRBJ2-3; D possibly corresponds to TRBD2 (5 bases). This CDR3 is built from 12 residues. The germline V and J ends were trimmed by 2 bases and 6 bases, with 6 bases remaining between them. CDR1 SGHVS and CDR2 FNYEAQ come from the germline V gene.

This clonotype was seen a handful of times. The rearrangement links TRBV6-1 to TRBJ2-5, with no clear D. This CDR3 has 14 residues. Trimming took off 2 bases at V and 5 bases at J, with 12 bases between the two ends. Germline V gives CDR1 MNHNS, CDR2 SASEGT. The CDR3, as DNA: TGTGCCAGCAGTGAAATGGCCCGACGGGAGACCCAGTACTTC. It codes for CASSEMARRETQYF.

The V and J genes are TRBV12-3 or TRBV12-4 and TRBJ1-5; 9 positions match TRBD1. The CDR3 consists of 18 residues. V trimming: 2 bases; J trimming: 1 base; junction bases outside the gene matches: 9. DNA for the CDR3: TGTGCCAGCAGTTTAAGAGGGACAGGGATCGGGAGCAATCAGCCCCAGCATTTT. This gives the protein CASSLRGTGIGSNQPQHF.

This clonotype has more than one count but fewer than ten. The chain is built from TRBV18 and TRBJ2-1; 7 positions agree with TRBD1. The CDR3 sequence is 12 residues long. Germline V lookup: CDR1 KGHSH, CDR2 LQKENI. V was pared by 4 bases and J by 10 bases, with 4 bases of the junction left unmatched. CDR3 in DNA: TGTGCCAGCTCACGACAGGGCGTAGAGCAGTTCTTC. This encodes CASSRQGVEQFF.

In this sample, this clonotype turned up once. CDR3 residues: CASSYGQENYGYTF. The CDR3, as DNA: TGTGCCAGCAGCTACGGACAGGAGAACTATGGCTACACCTTC. The chain uses TRBV7-2 and TRBJ1-2; TRBD1 matches at 7 bases. The CDR3 is 14 amino acids. Germline V lookup: CDR1 SGHTA, CDR2 FQGNSA. V shed 4 bases and J 2 bases; nucleotides not matched to a gene: 4.

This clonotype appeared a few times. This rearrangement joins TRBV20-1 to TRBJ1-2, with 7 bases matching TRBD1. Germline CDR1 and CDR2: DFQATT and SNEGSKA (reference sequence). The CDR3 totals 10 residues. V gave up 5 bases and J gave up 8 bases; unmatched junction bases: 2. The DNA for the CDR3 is TGCAGTGCTCCCAGGGGGGGCTACACCTTC. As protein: CSAPRGGYTF.